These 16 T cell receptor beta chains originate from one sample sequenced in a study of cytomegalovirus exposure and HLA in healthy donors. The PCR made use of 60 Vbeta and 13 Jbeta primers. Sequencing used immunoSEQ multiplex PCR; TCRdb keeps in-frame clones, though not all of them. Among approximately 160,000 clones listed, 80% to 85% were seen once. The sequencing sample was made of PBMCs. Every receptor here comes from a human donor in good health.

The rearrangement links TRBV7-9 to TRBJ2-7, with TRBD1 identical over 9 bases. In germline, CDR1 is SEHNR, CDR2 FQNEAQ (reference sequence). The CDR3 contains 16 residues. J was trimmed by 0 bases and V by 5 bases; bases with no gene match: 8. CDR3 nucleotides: TGTGCCAGCAGCGTAGGTACAGGGGGCACCTCCTACGAGCAGTACTTC. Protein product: CASSVGTGGTSYEQYF.

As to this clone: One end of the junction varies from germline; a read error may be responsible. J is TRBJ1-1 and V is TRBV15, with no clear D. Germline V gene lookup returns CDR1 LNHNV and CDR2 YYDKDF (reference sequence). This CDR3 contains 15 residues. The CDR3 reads CAASRVRTPGTEAFF. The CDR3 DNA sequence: TGTGCCGCCAGCAGAGTGAGGACGCCGGGGACTGAAGCTTTCTTT.

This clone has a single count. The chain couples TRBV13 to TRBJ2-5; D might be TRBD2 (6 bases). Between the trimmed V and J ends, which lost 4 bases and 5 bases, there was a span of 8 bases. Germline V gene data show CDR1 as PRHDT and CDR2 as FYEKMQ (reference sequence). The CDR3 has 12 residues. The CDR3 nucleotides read TGTGCCAGCAGCTCTGGGAGGGAGACCCAGTACTTC. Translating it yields CASSSGRETQYF.

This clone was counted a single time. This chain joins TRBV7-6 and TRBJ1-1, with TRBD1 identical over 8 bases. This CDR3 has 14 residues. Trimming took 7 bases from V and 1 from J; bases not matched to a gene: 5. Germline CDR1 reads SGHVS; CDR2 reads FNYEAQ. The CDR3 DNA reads TGTGCCAGCACCCTGGGACAGGAGAACACTGAAGCTTTCTTT. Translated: CASTLGQENTEAFF.

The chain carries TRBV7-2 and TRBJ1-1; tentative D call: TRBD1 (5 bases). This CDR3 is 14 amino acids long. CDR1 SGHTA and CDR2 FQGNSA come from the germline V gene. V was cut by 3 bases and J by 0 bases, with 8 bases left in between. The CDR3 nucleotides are TGTGCCAGCAGCTTTGACAGCCTGAACACTGAAGCTTTCTTT. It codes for CASSFDSLNTEAFF. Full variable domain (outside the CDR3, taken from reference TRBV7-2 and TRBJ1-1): GAGVSQSPSNKVTEKGKDVELRCDPISGHTALYWYRQSLGQGLEFLIYFQGNSAPDKSGLPSDRFSAERTGGSVSTLTIQRTQQEDSAVYLCASSFDSLNTEAFFGQGTRLTVV.

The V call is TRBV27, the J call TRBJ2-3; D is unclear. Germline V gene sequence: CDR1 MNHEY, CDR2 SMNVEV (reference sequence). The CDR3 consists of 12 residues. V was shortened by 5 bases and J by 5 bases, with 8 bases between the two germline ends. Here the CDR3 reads CASSMSLDTQYF. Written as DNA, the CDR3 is TGTGCCAGCAGTATGAGTTTAGATACGCAGTATTTT.

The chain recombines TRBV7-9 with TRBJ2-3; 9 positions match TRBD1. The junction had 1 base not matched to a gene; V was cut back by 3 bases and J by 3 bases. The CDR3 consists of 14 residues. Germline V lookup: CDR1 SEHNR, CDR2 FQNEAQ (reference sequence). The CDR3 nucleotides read TGTGCCAGCAGCTTGACAGGGGGGACAGATACGCAGTATTTT. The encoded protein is CASSLTGGTDTQYF.

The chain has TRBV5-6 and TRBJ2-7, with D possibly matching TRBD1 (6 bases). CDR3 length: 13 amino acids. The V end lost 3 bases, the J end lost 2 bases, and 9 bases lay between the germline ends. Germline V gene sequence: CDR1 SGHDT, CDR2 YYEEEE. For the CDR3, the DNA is TGTGCCAGCAGCTGGGGACATACCTACGAGCAGTACTTC. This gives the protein CASSWGHTYEQYF.

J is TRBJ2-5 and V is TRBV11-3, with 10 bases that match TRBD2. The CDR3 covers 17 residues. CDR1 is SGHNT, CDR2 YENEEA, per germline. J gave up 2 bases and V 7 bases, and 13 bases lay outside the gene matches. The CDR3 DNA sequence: TGTGCCAGCATTTTGTCCCTAGCGGGGGCCAGACAAGAGACCCAGTACTTC. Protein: CASILSLAGARQETQYF.

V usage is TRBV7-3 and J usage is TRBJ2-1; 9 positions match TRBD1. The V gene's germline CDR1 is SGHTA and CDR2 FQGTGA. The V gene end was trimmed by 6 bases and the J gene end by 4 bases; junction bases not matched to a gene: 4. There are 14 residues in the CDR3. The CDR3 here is CASSRTGVYNEQFF. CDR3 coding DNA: TGTGCCAGCAGTCGGACAGGGGTTTACAATGAGCAGTTCTTC.

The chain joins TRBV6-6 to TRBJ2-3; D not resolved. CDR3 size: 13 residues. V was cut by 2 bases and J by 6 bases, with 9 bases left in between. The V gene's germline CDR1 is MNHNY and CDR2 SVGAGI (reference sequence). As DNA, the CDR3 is TGTGCCAGCAGTTACGAGGTTTCGGATACGCAGTATTTT. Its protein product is CASSYEVSDTQYF.

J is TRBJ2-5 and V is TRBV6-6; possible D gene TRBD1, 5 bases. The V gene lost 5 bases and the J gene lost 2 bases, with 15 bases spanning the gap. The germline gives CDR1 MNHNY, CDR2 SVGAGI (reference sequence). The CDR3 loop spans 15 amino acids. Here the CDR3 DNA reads TGTGCCAGCAGTACGACAGTGGGCTGGCAAGAGACCCAGTACTTC. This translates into CASSTTVGWQETQYF.

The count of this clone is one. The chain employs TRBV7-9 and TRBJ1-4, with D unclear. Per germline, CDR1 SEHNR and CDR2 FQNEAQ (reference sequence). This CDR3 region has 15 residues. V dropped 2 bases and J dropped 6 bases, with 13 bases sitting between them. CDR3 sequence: CASSLPGGLHEKLFF. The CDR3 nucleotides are TGTGCCAGCAGCTTACCAGGAGGACTCCATGAAAAACTGTTTTTT.

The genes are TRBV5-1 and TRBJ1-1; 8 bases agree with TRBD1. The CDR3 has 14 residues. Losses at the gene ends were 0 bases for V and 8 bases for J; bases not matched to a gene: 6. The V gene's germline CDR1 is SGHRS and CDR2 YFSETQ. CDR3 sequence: CASSLDGQGGEAFF. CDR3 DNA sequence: TGCGCCAGCAGCTTGGACGGACAGGGTGGAGAAGCTTTCTTT. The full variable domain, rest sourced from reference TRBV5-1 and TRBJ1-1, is KAGVTQTPRYLIKTRGQQVTLSCSPISGHRSVSWYQQTPGQGLQFLFEYFSETQRNKGNFPGRFSGRQFSNSRSEMNVSTLELGDSALYLCASSLDGQGGEAFFGQGTRLTVV.

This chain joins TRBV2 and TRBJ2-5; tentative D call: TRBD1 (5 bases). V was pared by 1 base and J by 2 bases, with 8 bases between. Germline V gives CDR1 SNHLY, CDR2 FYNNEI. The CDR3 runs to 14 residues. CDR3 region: CASSEDRQQETQYF. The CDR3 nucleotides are TGTGCCAGCAGTGAAGATCGACAGCAAGAGACCCAGTACTTC.

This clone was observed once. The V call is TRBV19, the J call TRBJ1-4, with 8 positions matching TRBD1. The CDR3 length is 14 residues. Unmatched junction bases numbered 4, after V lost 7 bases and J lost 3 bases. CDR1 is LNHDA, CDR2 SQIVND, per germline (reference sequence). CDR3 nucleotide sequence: TGTGCCAGTACCGACAGGGGTTCTAATGAAAAACTGTTTTTT. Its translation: CASTDRGSNEKLFF.